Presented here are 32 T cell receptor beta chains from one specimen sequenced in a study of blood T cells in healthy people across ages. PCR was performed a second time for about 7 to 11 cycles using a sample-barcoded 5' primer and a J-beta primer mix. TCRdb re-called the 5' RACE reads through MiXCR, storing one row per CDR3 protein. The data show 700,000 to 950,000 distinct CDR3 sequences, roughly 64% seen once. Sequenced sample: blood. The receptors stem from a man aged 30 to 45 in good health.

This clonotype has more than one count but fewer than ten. The chain's CDR3 is CASSYVQGQGYEQYF. The CDR3 coding sequence is TGTGCCAGCAGTTACGTTCAGGGACAGGGATACGAGCAGTACTTC. This chain links TRBV6-5 with TRBJ2-7, with 9 positions matching TRBD1. Germline loops: CDR1 MNHEY, CDR2 SVGAGI. Trimming cost V 2 bases and J 4 bases; bases outside gene matches: 6. The CDR3 sequence is 15 residues long.

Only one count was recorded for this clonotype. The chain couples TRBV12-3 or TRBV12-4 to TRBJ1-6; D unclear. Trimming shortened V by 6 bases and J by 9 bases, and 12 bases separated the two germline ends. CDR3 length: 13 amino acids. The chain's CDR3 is CASSLFRSSPLHF. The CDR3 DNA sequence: TGTGCCAGCAGCTTATTTCGTAGTTCACCCCTCCACTTT.

The CDR3 protein is CASSLSAGDTEAFF. The DNA of the CDR3 is TGCGCCAGCAGCTTGTCCGCAGGGGACACTGAAGCTTTCTTT. The chain carries TRBV5-1 and TRBJ1-1, with D tentatively TRBD1 (6 bases). Germline assignment: CDR1 SGHRS and CDR2 YFSETQ. This CDR3 spans 14 amino acids. Trimming took off 1 base at V and 3 bases at J, with 10 bases between the two ends.

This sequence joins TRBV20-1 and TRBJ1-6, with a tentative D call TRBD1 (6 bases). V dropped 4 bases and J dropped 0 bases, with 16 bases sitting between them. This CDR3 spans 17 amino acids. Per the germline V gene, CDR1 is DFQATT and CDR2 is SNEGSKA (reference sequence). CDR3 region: CSAIWSDRSSYNSPLHF. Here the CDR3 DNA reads TGCAGTGCTATATGGAGCGACAGGAGCTCCTATAATTCACCCCTCCACTTT.

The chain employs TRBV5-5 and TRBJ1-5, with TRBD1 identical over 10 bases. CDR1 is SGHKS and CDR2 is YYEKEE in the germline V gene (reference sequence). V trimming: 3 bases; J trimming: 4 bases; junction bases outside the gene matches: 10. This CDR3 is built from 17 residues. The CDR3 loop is CASSYSPSGQGNQPQHF. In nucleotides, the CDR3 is TGTGCCAGCAGCTATAGCCCCTCGGGACAGGGGAATCAGCCCCAGCATTTT.

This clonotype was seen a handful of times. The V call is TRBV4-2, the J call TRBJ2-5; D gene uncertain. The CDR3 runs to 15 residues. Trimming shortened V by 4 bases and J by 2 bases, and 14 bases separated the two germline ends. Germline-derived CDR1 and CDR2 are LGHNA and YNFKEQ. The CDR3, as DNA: TGTGCCAGCAGCCGAGCTCCAGCCCAACAAGAGACCCAGTACTTC. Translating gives CASSRAPAQQETQYF.

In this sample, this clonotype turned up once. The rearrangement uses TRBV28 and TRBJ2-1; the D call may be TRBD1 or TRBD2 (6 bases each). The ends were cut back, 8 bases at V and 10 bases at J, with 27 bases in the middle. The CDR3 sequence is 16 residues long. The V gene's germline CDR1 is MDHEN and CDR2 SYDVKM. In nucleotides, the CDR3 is TGTGCCAGCGGAGATCAGGGGACTTCGTCCCCGGAGGAGCAGTTCTTC. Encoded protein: CASGDQGTSSPEEQFF.

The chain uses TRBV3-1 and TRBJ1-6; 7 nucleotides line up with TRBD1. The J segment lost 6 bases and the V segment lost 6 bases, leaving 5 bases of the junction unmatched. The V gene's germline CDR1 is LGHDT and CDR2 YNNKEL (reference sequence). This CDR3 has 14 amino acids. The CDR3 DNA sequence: TGTGCCAGCAGGTACACAGGGGTTAATTCACCCCTCCACTTT. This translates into CASRYTGVNSPLHF.

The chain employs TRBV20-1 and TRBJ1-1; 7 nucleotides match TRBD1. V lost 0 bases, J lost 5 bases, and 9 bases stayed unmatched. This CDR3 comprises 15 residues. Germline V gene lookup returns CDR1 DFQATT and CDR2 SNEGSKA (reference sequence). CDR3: CSARDSRQGGTEAFF. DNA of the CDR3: TGCAGTGCTAGAGATAGCCGACAGGGTGGGACTGAAGCTTTCTTT.

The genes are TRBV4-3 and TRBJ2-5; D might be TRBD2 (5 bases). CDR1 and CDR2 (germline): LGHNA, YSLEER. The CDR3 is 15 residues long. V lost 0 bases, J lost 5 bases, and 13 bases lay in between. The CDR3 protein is CASSQEGSPLETQYF. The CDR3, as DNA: TGCGCCAGCAGCCAAGAAGGGAGCCCCTTGGAGACCCAGTACTTC.

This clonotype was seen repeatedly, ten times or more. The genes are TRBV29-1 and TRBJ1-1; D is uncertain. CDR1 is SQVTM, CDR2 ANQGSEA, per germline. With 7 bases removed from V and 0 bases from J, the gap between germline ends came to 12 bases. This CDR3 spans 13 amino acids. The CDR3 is CSAGLTVNTEAFF. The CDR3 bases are TGCAGCGCCGGCCTAACGGTGAACACTGAAGCTTTCTTT.

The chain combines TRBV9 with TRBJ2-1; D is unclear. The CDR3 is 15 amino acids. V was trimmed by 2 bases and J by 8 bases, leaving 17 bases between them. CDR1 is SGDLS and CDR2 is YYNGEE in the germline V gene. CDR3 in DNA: TGTGCCAGCAGCGTCGCGGCTGGTCTTCTCGATGAGCAGTTCTTC. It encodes CASSVAAGLLDEQFF.

DNA for the CDR3: TGTGCCACATCTTTAGCGGGAATAGTATCAGGCAAGCAGTACTTC. Its translation: CATSLAGIVSGKQYF. J is TRBJ2-4 and V is TRBV7-8, with 8 bases matching TRBD2. Trimming removed 10 bases from V and 13 bases from J; junction bases left unmatched: 21. Germline V gene sequence: CDR1 SGHVS, CDR2 FQNEAQ. The CDR3 is made up of 15 amino acids.

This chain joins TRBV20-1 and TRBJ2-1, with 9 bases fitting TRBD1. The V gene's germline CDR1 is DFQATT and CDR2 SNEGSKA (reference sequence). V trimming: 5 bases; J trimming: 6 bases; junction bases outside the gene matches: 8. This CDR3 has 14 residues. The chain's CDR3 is CSARPGQGFNEQFF. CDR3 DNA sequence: TGCAGTGCTCGACCGGGACAGGGTTTCAATGAGCAGTTCTTC.

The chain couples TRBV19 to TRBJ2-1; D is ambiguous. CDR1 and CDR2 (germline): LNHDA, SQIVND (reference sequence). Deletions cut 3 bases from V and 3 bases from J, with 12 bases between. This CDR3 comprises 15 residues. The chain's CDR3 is CASSMGLVVYNEQFF. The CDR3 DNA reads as TGTGCCAGTAGTATGGGATTAGTTGTCTACAATGAGCAGTTCTTC.

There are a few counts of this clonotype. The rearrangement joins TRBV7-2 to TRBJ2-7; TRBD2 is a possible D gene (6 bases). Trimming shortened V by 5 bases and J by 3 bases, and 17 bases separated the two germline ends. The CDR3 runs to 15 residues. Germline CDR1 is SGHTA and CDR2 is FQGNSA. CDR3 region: CASSVNSGPGYEQYF. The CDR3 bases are TGTGCCAGCAGCGTAAATAGCGGCCCCGGCTACGAGCAGTACTTC.

The DNA for the CDR3 is TGTGCCAGCAGCAAAGACGGTAGCGGGAGCCCTAGCACAGATACGCAGTATTTT. Residues: CASSKDGSGSPSTDTQYF. This sequence joins TRBV21-1 and TRBJ2-3; TRBD2 is taken as the D call from the table, unchecked against the DNA. TRBV21-1 is termed a pseudogene. This CDR3 has 18 residues.

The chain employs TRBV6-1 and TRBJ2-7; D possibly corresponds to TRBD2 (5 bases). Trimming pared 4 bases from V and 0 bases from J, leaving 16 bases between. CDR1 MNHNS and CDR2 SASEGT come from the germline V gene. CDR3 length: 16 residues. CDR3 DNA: TGTGCCAGCAGTGTGACCGACGGGATTCTCTCCTACGAGCAGTACTTC. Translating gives CASSVTDGILSYEQYF.

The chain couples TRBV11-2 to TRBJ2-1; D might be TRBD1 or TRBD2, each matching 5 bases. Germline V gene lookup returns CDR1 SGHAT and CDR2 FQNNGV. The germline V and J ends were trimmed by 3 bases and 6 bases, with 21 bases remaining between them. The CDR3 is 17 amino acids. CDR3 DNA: TGTGCCAGCAGCTTGGTAATCTCAGGGACCGGGCCCAATGAGCAGTTCTTC. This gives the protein CASSLVISGTGPNEQFF.

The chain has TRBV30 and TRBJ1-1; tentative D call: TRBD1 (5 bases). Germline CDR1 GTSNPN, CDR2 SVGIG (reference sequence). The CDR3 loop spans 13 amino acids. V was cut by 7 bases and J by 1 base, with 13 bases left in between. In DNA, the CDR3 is TGTGCCTCCCTAGGGACGGCGAACACTGAAGCTTTCTTT. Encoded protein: CASLGTANTEAFF.

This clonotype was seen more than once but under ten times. CDR3 DNA: TGTGCCACCAGTGACCGACTAGCGGGAGGGCTCCGTGAGACCCAGTACTTC. Residues: CATSDRLAGGLRETQYF. The chain has TRBV24-1 and TRBJ2-5; TRBD2 matches 14 bases. The length of the CDR3 is 17 residues. The germline CDR1 and CDR2 sequences are KGHDR and SFDVKD. The V and J ends lost 4 bases and 5 bases, in that order; junction bases with no gene match: 8.

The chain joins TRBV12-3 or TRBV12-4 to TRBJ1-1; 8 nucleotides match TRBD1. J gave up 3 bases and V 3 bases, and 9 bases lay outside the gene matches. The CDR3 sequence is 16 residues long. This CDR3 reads CASSFNLQGAYTEAFF. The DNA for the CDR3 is TGTGCCAGCAGTTTTAATTTGCAGGGGGCCTACACTGAAGCTTTCTTT.

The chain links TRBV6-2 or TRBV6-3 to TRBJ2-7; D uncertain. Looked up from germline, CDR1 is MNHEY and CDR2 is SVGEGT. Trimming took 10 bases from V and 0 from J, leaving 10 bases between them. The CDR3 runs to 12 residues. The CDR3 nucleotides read TGTGCCACGATCGGATTCTCCTACGAGCAGTACTTC. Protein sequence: CATIGFSYEQYF.

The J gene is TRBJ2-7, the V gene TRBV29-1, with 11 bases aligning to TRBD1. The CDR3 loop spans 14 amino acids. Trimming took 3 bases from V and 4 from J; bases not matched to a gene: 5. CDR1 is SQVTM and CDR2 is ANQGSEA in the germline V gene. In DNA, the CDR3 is TGCAGCGTTGAGGCGGGGACAGGGGGATACGAGCAGTACTTC. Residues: CSVEAGTGGYEQYF.

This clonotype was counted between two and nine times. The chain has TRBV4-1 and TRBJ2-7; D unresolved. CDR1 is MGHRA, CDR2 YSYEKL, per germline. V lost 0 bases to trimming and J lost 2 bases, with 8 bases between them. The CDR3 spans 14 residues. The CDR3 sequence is CASSQDEHAYEQYF. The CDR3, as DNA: TGCGCCAGCAGCCAAGATGAGCATGCCTACGAGCAGTACTTC.

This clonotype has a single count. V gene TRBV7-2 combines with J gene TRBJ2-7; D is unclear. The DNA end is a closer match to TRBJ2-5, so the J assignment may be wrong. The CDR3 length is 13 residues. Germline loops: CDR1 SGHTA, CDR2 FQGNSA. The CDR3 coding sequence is TGTGCCAGCAGGCCCCTCCCAATAGAGACCCAGTACTTC. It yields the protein CASRPLPIETQYF.

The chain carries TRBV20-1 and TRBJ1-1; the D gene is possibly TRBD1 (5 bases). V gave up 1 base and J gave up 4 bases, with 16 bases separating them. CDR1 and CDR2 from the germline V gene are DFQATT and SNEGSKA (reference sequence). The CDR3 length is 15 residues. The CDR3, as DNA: TGCAGTGCTAGAGCCCAAAGGACGGGACTCACTGAAGCTTTCTTT. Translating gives CSARAQRTGLTEAFF.

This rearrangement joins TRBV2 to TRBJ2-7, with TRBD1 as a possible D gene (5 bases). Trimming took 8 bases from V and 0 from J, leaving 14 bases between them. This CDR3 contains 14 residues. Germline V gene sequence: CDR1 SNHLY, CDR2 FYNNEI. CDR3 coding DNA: TGTGCCAGCCCCCCGACAGAGAGCTCCTACGAGCAGTACTTC. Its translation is CASPPTESSYEQYF. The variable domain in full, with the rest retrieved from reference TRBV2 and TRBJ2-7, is EPEVTQTPSHQVTQMGQEVILRCVPISNHLYFYWYRQILGQKVEFLVSFYNNEISEKSEIFDDQFSVERPDGSNFTLKIRSTKLEDSAMYFCASPPTESSYEQYFGPGTRLTVT.

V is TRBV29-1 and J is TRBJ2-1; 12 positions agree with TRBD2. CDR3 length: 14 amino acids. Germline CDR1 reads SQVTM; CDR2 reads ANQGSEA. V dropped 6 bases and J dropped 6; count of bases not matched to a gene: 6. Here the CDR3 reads CSVKGLAGSNEQFF. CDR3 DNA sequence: TGCAGCGTGAAAGGACTAGCGGGGAGCAATGAGCAGTTCTTC.

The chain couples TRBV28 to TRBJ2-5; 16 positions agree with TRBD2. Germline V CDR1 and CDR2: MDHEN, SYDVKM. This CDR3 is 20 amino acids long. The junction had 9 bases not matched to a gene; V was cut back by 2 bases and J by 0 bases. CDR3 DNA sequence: TGTGCCAGCAGTTTACCCTCCGGGACTAGCGGGAGGGCATACCAAGAGACCCAGTACTTC. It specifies CASSLPSGTSGRAYQETQYF.

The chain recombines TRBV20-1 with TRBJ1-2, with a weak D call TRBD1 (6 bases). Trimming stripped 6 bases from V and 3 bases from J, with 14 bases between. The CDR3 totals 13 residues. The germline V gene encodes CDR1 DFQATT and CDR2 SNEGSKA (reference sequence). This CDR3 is CSASSGTYYGYTF. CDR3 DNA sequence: TGCAGTGCGAGCTCCGGGACATACTATGGCTACACCTTC.

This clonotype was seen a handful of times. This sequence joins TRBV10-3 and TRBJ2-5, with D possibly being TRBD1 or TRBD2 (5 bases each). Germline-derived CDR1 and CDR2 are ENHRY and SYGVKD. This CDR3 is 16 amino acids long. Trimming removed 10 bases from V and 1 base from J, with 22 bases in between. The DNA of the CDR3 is TGTGCCACCATGCATAGGGACCACAAACTCCAAGAGACCCAGTACTTC. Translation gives CATMHRDHKLQETQYF.